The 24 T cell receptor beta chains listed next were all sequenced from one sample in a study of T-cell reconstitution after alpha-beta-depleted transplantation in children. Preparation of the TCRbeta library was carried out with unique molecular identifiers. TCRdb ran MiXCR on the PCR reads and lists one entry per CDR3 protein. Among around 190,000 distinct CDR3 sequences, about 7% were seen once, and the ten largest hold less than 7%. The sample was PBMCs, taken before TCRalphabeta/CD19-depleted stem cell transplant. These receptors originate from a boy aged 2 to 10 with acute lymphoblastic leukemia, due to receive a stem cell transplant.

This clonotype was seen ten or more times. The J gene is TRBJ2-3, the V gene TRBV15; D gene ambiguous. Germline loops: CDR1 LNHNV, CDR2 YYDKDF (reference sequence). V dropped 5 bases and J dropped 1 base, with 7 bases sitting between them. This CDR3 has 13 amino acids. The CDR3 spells CATSVTGTDTQYF. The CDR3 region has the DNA TGTGCCACCAGCGTGACGGGCACAGATACGCAGTATTTT.

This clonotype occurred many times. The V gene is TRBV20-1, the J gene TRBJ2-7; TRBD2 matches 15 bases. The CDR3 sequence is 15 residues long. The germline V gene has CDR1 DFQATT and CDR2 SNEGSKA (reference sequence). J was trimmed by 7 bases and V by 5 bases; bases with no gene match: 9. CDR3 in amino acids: CSARRGTSGGREQYF. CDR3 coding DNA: TGCAGTGCTCGAAGAGGGACTAGCGGGGGGCGGGAGCAGTACTTC.

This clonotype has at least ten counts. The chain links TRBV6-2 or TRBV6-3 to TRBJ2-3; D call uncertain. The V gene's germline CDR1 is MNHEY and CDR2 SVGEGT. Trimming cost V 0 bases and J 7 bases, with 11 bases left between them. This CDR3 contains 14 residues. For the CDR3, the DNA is TGTGCCAGCAGTTACTCCGAAGCCTCTCATACGCAGTATTTT. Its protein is CASSYSEASHTQYF.

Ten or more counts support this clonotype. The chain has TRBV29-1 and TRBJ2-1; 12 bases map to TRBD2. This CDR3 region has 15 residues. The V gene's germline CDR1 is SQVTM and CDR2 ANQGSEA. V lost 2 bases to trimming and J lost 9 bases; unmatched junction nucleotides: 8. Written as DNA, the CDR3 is TGCAGCGTTGAACTAGCGGGGGGGCCCGGTACTGAGCAGTTCTTC. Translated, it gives CSVELAGGPGTEQFF.

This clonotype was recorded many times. The CDR3 bases are TGCAGCGCCGGGACAGCCGATACCTACGAGCAGTACTTC. Amino acids: CSAGTADTYEQYF. This sequence joins TRBV29-1 and TRBJ2-7, with 7 bases that match TRBD1. Losses at the gene ends were 7 bases for V and 2 bases for J; bases not matched to a gene: 8. This CDR3 comprises 13 residues. Germline CDR1 reads SQVTM; CDR2 reads ANQGSEA.

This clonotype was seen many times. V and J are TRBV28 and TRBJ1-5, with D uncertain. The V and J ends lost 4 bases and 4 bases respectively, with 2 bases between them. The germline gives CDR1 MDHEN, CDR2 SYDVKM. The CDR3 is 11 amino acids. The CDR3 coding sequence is TGTGCCAGCAGTTATAATCAGCCCCAGCATTTT. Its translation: CASSYNQPQHF.

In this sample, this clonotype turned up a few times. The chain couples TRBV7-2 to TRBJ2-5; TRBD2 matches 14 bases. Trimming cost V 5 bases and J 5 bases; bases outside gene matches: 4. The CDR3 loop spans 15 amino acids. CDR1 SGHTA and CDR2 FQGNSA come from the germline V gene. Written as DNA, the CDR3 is TGTGCCAGCAGCCTGACTAGCGGGAGGGGGGAGACCCAGTACTTC. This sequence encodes CASSLTSGRGETQYF. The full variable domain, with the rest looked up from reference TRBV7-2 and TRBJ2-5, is GAGVSQSPSNKVTEKGKDVELRCDPISGHTALYWYRQSLGQGLEFLIYFQGNSAPDKSGLPSDRFSAERTGGSVSTLTIQRTQQEDSAVYLCASSLTSGRGETQYFGPGTRLLVL.

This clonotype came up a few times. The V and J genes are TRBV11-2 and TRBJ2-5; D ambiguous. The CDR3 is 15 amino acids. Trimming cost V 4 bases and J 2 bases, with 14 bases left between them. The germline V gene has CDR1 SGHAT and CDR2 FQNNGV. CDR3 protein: CASSSPSLSQETQYF. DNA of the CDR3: TGTGCCAGCAGCTCCCCCAGCTTAAGTCAAGAGACCCAGTACTTC. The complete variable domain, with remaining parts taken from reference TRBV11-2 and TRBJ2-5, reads EAGVAQSPRYKIIEKRQSVAFWCNPISGHATLYWYQQILGQGPKLLIQFQNNGVVDDSQLPKDRFSAERLKGVDSTLKIQPAKLEDSAVYLCASSSPSLSQETQYFGPGTRLLVL.

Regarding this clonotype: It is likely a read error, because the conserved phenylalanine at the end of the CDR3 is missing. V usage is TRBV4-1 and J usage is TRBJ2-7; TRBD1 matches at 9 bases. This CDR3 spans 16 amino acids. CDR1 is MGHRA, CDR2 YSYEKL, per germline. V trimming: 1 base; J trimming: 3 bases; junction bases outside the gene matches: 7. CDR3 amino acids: CASSQALRDRVYEQYY. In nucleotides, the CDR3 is TGCGCCAGCAGCCAAGCTCTCCGGGACAGGGTCTACGAGCAGTACTAC.

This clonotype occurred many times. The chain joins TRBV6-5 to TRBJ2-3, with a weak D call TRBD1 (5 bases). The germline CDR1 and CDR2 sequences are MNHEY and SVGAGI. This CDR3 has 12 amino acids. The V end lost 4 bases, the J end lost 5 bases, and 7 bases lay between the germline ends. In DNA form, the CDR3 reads TGTGCCAGCAGTTTCGACAGAGATACGCAGTATTTT. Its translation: CASSFDRDTQYF.

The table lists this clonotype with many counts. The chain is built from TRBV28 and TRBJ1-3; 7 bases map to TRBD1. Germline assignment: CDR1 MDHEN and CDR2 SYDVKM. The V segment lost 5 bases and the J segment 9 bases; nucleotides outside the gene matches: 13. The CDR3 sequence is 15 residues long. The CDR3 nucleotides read TGTGCCAGCAGTCCTGCTGACAGGGCCGGGGGCACCATATATTTT. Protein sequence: CASSPADRAGGTIYF.

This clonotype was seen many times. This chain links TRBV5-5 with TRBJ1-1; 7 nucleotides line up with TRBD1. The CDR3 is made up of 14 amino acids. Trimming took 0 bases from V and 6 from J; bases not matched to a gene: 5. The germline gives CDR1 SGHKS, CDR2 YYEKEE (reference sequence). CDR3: CASSLEGTVPEAFF. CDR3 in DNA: TGTGCCAGCAGCTTGGAGGGGACAGTCCCTGAAGCTTTCTTT.

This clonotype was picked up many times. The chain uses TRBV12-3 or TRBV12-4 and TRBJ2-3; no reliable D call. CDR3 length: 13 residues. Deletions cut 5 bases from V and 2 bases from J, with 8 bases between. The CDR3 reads CASSVTHTDTQYF. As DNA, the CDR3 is TGTGCCAGCAGTGTGACCCACACAGATACGCAGTATTTT.

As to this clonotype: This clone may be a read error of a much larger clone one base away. The CDR3: CASCFLSGTGELFF. For the CDR3, the DNA is TGTGCCAGCTGTTTCCTATCGGGCACCGGGGAGCTGTTTTTT. V and J are TRBV3-1 and TRBJ2-2; D not certain. The ends were cut back, 8 bases at V and 4 bases at J, with 14 bases in the middle. The CDR3 contains 14 residues. CDR1 and CDR2 from the germline V gene are LGHDT and YNNKEL (reference sequence).

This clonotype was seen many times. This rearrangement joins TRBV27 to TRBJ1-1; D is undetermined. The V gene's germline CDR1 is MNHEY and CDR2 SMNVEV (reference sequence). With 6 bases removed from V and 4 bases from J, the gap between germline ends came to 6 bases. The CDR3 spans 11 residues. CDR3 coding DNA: TGTGCCAGCAGAGTCGGCACTGAAGCTTTCTTT. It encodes CASRVGTEAFF.

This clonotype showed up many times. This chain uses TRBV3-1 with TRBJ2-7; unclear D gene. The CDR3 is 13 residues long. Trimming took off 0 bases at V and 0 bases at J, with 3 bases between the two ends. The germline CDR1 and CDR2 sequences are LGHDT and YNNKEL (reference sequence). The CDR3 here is CASSQDPSYEQYF. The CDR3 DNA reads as TGTGCCAGCAGCCAAGATCCCTCCTACGAGCAGTACTTC.

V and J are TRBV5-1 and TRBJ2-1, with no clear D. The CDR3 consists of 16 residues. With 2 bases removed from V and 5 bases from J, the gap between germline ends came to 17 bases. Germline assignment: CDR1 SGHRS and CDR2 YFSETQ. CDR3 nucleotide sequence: TGCGCCAGCAGCTTCCAAACTCAAGGGCTTGACAATGAGCAGTTCTTC. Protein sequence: CASSFQTQGLDNEQFF. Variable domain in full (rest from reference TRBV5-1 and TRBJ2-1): KAGVTQTPRYLIKTRGQQVTLSCSPISGHRSVSWYQQTPGQGLQFLFEYFSETQRNKGNFPGRFSGRQFSNSRSEMNVSTLELGDSALYLCASSFQTQGLDNEQFFGPGTRLTVL.

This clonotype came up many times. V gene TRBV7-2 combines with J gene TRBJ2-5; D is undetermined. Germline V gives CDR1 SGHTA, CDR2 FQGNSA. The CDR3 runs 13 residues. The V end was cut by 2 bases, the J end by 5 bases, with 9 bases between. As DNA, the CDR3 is TGTGCCAGCAGCTTATCCCGACTGGAGACCCAGTACTTC. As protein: CASSLSRLETQYF.

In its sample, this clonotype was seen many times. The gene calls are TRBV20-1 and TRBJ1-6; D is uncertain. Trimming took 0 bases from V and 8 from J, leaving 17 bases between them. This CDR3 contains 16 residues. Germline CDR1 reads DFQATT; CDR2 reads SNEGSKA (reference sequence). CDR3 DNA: TGCAGTGCTAGAGATCCGAGACGCCCAGGTTATTCACCCCTCCACTTT. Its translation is CSARDPRRPGYSPLHF.

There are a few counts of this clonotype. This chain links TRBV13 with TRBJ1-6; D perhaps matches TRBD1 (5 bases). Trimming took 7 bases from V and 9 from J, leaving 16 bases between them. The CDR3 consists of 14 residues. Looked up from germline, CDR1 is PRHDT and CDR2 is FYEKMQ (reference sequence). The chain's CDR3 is CASTAWGGSSPLHF. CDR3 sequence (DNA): TGTGCCAGCACCGCTTGGGGGGGGAGTTCACCCCTCCACTTT.

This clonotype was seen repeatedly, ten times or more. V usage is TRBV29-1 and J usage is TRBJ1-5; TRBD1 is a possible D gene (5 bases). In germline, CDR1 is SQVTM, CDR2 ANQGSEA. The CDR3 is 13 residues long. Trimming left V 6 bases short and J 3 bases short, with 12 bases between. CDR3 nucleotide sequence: TGCAGCGTGTCACAGGAGAACAATCAGCCCCAGCATTTT. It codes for CSVSQENNQPQHF.

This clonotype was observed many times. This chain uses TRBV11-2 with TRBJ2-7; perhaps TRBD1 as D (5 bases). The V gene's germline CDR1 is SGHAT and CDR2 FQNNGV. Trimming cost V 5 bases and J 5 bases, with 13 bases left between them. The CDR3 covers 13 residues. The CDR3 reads CASSLPGRDEQYF. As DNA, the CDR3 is TGTGCCAGCAGCCTGCCTGGCAGGGACGAGCAGTACTTC. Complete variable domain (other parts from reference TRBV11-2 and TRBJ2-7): EAGVAQSPRYKIIEKRQSVAFWCNPISGHATLYWYQQILGQGPKLLIQFQNNGVVDDSQLPKDRFSAERLKGVDSTLKIQPAKLEDSAVYLCASSLPGRDEQYFGPGTRLTVT.

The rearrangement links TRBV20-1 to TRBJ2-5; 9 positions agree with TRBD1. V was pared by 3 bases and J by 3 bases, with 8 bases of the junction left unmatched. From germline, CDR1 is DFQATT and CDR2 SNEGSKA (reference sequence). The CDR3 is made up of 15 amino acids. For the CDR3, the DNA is TGCAGTGCTAGCTTCCCTGGGGACAGGGAAGAGACCCAGTACTTC. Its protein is CSASFPGDREETQYF.

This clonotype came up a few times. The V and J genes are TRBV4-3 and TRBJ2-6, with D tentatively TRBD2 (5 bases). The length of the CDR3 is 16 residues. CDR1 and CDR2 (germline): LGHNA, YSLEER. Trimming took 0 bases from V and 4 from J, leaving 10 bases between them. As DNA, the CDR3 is TGCGCCAGCAGCCAAGACACCCCGGGAGGGGCCAACGTCCTGACTTTC. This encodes CASSQDTPGGANVLTF.